This passage covers 29 T cell receptor beta chains from one sample sequenced in a study of T cells after yellow fever vaccination. TCRdb reprocessed the 5' RACE reads with MiXCR, giving one entry per CDR3 protein. The sample yields some 350,000 distinct CDR3 sequences, roughly 4.3% seen once. The sequenced sample was PBMCs, obtained 5 days after the yellow fever booster vaccination. These receptors all come from a man aged 18 to 35 who received the YFV17D yellow fever vaccine.

At least ten counts were recorded for this clonotype. The chain couples TRBV7-9 to TRBJ1-1; the match to TRBD1 covers 11 bases. The J segment lost 1 base and the V segment lost 6 bases, leaving 10 bases of the junction unmatched. The CDR3 covers 17 residues. Germline V gene lookup returns CDR1 SEHNR and CDR2 FQNEAQ (reference sequence). The CDR3 DNA follows: TGTGCCAGCAGTCCCCTGCTGGACAGGGGGCCGAACACTGAAGCTTTCTTT. It yields the protein CASSPLLDRGPNTEAFF. The full variable domain, rest sourced from reference TRBV7-9 and TRBJ1-1, is DTGVSQNPRHKITKRGQNVTFRCDPISEHNRLYWYRQTLGQGPEFLTYFQNEAQLEKSRLLSDRFSAERPKGSFSTLEIQRTEQGDSAMYLCASSPLLDRGPNTEAFFGQGTRLTVV.

This clonotype has a count of ten or more. The chain carries TRBV7-9 and TRBJ1-5, with D possibly being TRBD1 (5 bases). The CDR3 runs to 14 residues. Trimming stripped 3 bases from V and 3 bases from J, with 9 bases between. CDR1 SEHNR and CDR2 FQNEAQ come from the germline V gene (reference sequence). CDR3 nucleotides: TGTGCCAGCAGCTTCGAGGACACCAATCAGCCCCAGCATTTT. Residues: CASSFEDTNQPQHF.

Ten or more counts support this clonotype. The V and J genes are TRBV5-1 and TRBJ2-1; 12 bases line up with TRBD2. CDR3 size: 18 residues. The V gene's germline CDR1 is SGHRS and CDR2 YFSETQ. Germline trimming cut 3 bases from V and 0 bases from J; bases unmatched to any gene: 7. The CDR3 nucleotides read TGCGCCAGCAGCTCACTAGCGGGGGGAGATAGCTCCTACAATGAGCAGTTCTTC. It yields the protein CASSSLAGGDSSYNEQFF.

The chain is built from TRBV5-4 and TRBJ2-3; the match to TRBD1 covers 8 bases. CDR3 length equals 14 residues. J gave up 6 bases and V 4 bases, and 7 bases lay outside the gene matches. CDR1 is SGHNT, CDR2 YYREEE, per germline (reference sequence). CDR3 protein: CASSRQGRVDTQYF. DNA for the CDR3: TGTGCCAGCAGCCGACAGGGGCGGGTCGATACGCAGTATTTT.

The V gene is TRBV7-8, the J gene TRBJ2-5, with TRBD2 identical over 8 bases. The CDR3 has 15 amino acids. CDR1 is SGHVS, CDR2 FQNEAQ, per germline. The J segment lost 0 bases and the V segment lost 8 bases, leaving 8 bases of the junction unmatched. The CDR3 sequence is CASFAGGGYQETQYF. In nucleotides, the CDR3 is TGTGCCAGCTTCGCGGGGGGCGGGTACCAAGAGACCCAGTACTTC. Drawing the rest from reference TRBV7-8 and TRBJ2-5, the complete variable domain is GAGVSQSPRYKVAKRGQDVALRCDPISGHVSLFWYQQALGQGPEFLTYFQNEAQLDKSGLPSDRFFAERPEGSVSTLKIQRTQQEDSAVYLCASFAGGGYQETQYFGPGTRLLVL.

V usage is TRBV15 and J usage is TRBJ2-3; 8 bases agree with TRBD2. V was pared by 8 bases and J by 3 bases, with 7 bases of the junction left unmatched. The CDR3 extends over 14 amino acids. Germline-derived CDR1 and CDR2 are LNHNV and YYDKDF (reference sequence). CDR3 nucleotide sequence: TGTGCCACCGGACCGGGGGGGCAAACAGATACGCAGTATTTT. It encodes CATGPGGQTDTQYF. The whole variable domain, filled in from reference TRBV15 and TRBJ2-3, reads DAMVIQNPRYQVTQFGKPVTLSCSQTLNHNVMYWYQQKSSQAPKLLFHYYDKDFNNEADTPDNFQSRRPNTSFCFLDIRSPGLGDTAMYLCATGPGGQTDTQYFGPGTRLTVL.

There are many counts of this clonotype. The chain is built from TRBV5-1 and TRBJ2-1, with 8 bases that match TRBD2. J was trimmed by 9 bases and V by 2 bases; bases with no gene match: 13. The CDR3 runs 16 residues. Germline-derived CDR1 and CDR2 are SGHRS and YFSETQ. The CDR3 sequence: CASSLKSGSPTGEQFF. The DNA for the CDR3 is TGCGCCAGCAGCTTAAAGAGCGGGAGCCCTACGGGTGAGCAGTTCTTC.

This clonotype occurred many times. V gene TRBV4-1 combines with J gene TRBJ2-5; possible D gene TRBD2, 5 bases. The CDR3 sequence is 14 residues long. Germline V gene sequence: CDR1 MGHRA, CDR2 YSYEKL. V shed 2 bases and J shed 3 bases, with 10 bases lying between them. This chain's CDR3 is CASSQIGLEETQYF. The CDR3, as DNA: TGCGCCAGCAGCCAAATAGGACTGGAAGAGACCCAGTACTTC.

In this sample, this clonotype turned up many times. The J gene is TRBJ2-2, the V gene TRBV20-1, with a weak D call TRBD1 (6 bases). The CDR3 has 11 residues. Germline lookup yields CDR1 DFQATT and CDR2 SNEGSKA (reference sequence). Trimming removed 2 bases from V and 9 bases from J, with 7 bases in between. The CDR3 bases are TGCAGTGCTAGAACAGGGAGGGAGCTGTTTTTT. It is translated as CSARTGRELFF.

This clonotype has ten or more counts. V is TRBV7-2 and J is TRBJ2-7, with D uncertain. The CDR3 spans 12 residues. V dropped 4 bases and J dropped 5 bases, with 9 bases sitting between them. Germline CDR1 and CDR2: SGHTA and FQGNSA. The CDR3 here is CASSSLGNEQYF. The DNA for the CDR3 is TGTGCCAGCAGCTCCCTTGGGAACGAGCAGTACTTC.

This clonotype was seen only a few times. The J gene is TRBJ2-3, the V gene TRBV5-1; 9 nucleotides align to TRBD2. The CDR3 contains 17 residues. Germline V CDR1 and CDR2: SGHRS, YFSETQ. With 0 bases clipped from V and 2 bases from J, the junction kept 7 bases outside the gene matches. The CDR3 coding sequence is TGCGCCAGCAGCTTGGAGTTAGCGGGGGACCTCACAGATACGCAGTATTTT. Protein product: CASSLELAGDLTDTQYF.

There are a few counts of this clonotype. The V gene is TRBV7-9, the J gene TRBJ2-7; D perhaps matches TRBD1 (6 bases). The V gene's germline CDR1 is SEHNR and CDR2 FQNEAQ (reference sequence). The V gene lost 5 bases and the J gene lost 5 bases, with 16 bases spanning the gap. CDR3 length: 14 residues. The CDR3 DNA is TGTGCCAGCAGCCCCCGACAGGAATCCCACGAGCAGTACTTC. This codes for CASSPRQESHEQYF. The full variable domain, its missing parts supplied by reference TRBV7-9 and TRBJ2-7, is DTGVSQNPRHKITKRGQNVTFRCDPISEHNRLYWYRQTLGQGPEFLTYFQNEAQLEKSRLLSDRFSAERPKGSFSTLEIQRTEQGDSAMYLCASSPRQESHEQYFGPGTRLTVT.

CDR3 residues: CASSTRQENTEAFF. As DNA, the CDR3 is TGTGCCAGTAGTACCAGACAGGAGAACACTGAAGCTTTCTTT. The chain carries TRBV19 and TRBJ1-1, with D tentatively TRBD1 (6 bases). Trimming stripped 4 bases from V and 1 base from J, with 10 bases between. CDR1 LNHDA and CDR2 SQIVND come from the germline V gene (reference sequence). The CDR3 sequence is 14 residues long.

The genes are TRBV14 and TRBJ1-1; no clear D gene. The CDR3 consists of 12 residues. V was trimmed by 2 bases and J by 2 bases, leaving 3 bases between them. The germline V gene encodes CDR1 SGHDN and CDR2 FVKESK. The CDR3 DNA sequence: TGTGCCAGCAGCCAACAAAACACTGAAGCTTTCTTT. Its protein product is CASSQQNTEAFF.

This clonotype was seen more than once but under ten times. The CDR3 coding sequence is TGCAGCGTTGATGCGTCACAGGGGATCTATGGCTACACCTTC. Amino acid sequence: CSVDASQGIYGYTF. V and J are TRBV29-1 and TRBJ1-2; 7 nucleotides match TRBD1. Germline CDR1 and CDR2: SQVTM and ANQGSEA. Losses at the gene ends were 3 bases for V and 4 bases for J; bases not matched to a gene: 8. CDR3 length: 14 residues.

Ten or more counts support this clonotype. The rearrangement links TRBV7-2 to TRBJ2-1, with 12 bases matching TRBD2. The V segment lost 4 bases and the J segment 2 bases; nucleotides outside the gene matches: 0. Germline loops: CDR1 SGHTA, CDR2 FQGNSA. CDR3 length: 15 residues. CDR3 sequence (DNA): TGTGCCAGCAGCTCTAGCGGGGGGGCCTACAATGAGCAGTTCTTC. Protein: CASSSSGGAYNEQFF. The full variable domain, its missing parts supplied by reference TRBV7-2 and TRBJ2-1, is GAGVSQSPSNKVTEKGKDVELRCDPISGHTALYWYRQSLGQGLEFLIYFQGNSAPDKSGLPSDRFSAERTGGSVSTLTIQRTQQEDSAVYLCASSSSGGAYNEQFFGPGTRLTVL.

This clonotype occurred many times. This chain uses TRBV5-1 with TRBJ1-1, with D uncertain. The CDR3 runs 13 residues. Germline loops: CDR1 SGHRS, CDR2 YFSETQ. V gave up 4 bases and J gave up 4 bases, with 11 bases separating them. As DNA, the CDR3 is TGCGCCAGCAGCGTACTGGGTACCACTGAAGCTTTCTTT. This encodes CASSVLGTTEAFF.

The chain's CDR3 is CASTSRDDGAYTF. CDR3 bases: TGTGCCAGCACCTCCCGGGACGACGGGGCCTACACCTTC. The chain recombines TRBV6-5 with TRBJ1-2, with a possible D match to TRBD1 (5 bases). The CDR3 extends over 13 amino acids. Germline CDR1 MNHEY, CDR2 SVGAGI. V dropped 7 bases and J dropped 10 bases, with 19 bases sitting between them.

There are a few counts of this clonotype. The genes are TRBV2 and TRBJ1-4; no firm D call. This CDR3 is 12 amino acids long. Germline loops: CDR1 SNHLY, CDR2 FYNNEI. Deletions cut 8 bases from V and 6 bases from J, with 10 bases between. CDR3 in amino acids: CASRTVDEKLFF. CDR3 bases: TGTGCCAGCCGGACCGTGGATGAAAAACTGTTTTTT.

This clonotype was observed a few times. The V gene is TRBV7-9, the J gene TRBJ1-1; possibly TRBD1 for D (5 bases). The CDR3 loop spans 15 amino acids. Per the germline V gene, CDR1 is SEHNR and CDR2 is FQNEAQ (reference sequence). V lost 5 bases and J lost 0, with 13 bases in between. This chain's CDR3 is CASSRLGHLNTEAFF. CDR3 in DNA: TGTGCCAGCAGCCGGCTCGGACACCTGAACACTGAAGCTTTCTTT.

The chain uses TRBV19 and TRBJ2-5; possible D gene TRBD2, 5 bases. Between the trimmed V and J ends, which lost 4 bases and 2 bases, there was a span of 8 bases. Germline lookup yields CDR1 LNHDA and CDR2 SQIVND (reference sequence). The CDR3 extends over 13 amino acids. The CDR3 sequence: CASSTGIQETQYF. DNA of the CDR3: TGTGCCAGTAGTACCGGGATTCAAGAGACCCAGTACTTC.

The sample holds a few counts of this clonotype. The chain carries TRBV29-1 and TRBJ2-5, with TRBD2 matching 14 bases. There are 15 residues in the CDR3. V trimming: 6 bases; J trimming: 5 bases; junction bases outside the gene matches: 8. The germline gives CDR1 SQVTM, CDR2 ANQGSEA. Here the CDR3 reads CSVGTSGGAGETQYF. The CDR3 nucleotides are TGCAGCGTCGGGACTAGCGGGGGAGCAGGCGAGACCCAGTACTTC.

This clonotype was observed a handful of times. CDR3 amino acids: CASSLEGIPYNEQFF. CDR3 bases: TGCGCCAGCAGCTTGGAAGGGATTCCCTACAATGAGCAGTTCTTC. The chain joins TRBV5-1 to TRBJ2-1, with D uncertain. The CDR3 spans 15 residues. Per the germline V gene, CDR1 is SGHRS and CDR2 is YFSETQ. V lost 0 bases, J lost 2 bases, and 9 bases lay in between.

The sample holds a few counts of this clonotype. The chain recombines TRBV6-5 with TRBJ2-2, with TRBD2 matching 10 bases. CDR1 MNHEY and CDR2 SVGAGI come from the germline V gene. This CDR3 spans 16 amino acids. J gave up 3 bases and V 5 bases, and 6 bases lay outside the gene matches. The CDR3 reads CASSGYGTSDTGELFF. CDR3 bases: TGTGCCAGCAGTGGATACGGGACTAGCGACACCGGGGAGCTGTTTTTT.

This clonotype was observed at least ten times. The chain combines TRBV18 with TRBJ2-5; a weak D match, TRBD2 (6 bases). CDR3 length: 13 amino acids. CDR1 and CDR2 (germline): KGHSH, LQKENI. Trimming removed 2 bases at V and 5 bases at J, with 9 bases between. CDR3 loop: CASSPGGVETQYF. CDR3 sequence (DNA): TGTGCCAGCTCACCAGGCGGGGTCGAGACCCAGTACTTC. Full variable domain (outside the CDR3, taken from reference TRBV18 and TRBJ2-5): NAGVMQNPRHLVRRRGQEARLRCSPMKGHSHVYWYRQLPEEGLKFMVYLQKENIIDESGMPKERFSAEFPKEGPSILRIQQVVRGDSAAYFCASSPGGVETQYFGPGTRLLVL.

The V and J genes are TRBV19 and TRBJ2-5, with D possibly TRBD1 on 6 matching bases. V lost 5 bases and J 1 base, leaving 11 bases between the germline ends. Germline V gives CDR1 LNHDA, CDR2 SQIVND (reference sequence). CDR3 length equals 14 residues. The CDR3 protein is CASSFGQLQETQYF. As DNA, the CDR3 is TGTGCCAGTAGTTTCGGACAGCTCCAAGAGACCCAGTACTTC.

The table lists this clonotype with a few counts. This sequence joins TRBV11-2 and TRBJ2-7, with D uncertain. CDR1 and CDR2 from the germline V gene are SGHAT and FQNNGV. The length of the CDR3 is 12 residues. V was pared by 4 bases and J by 5 bases, with 9 bases between. CDR3 sequence (DNA): TGTGCCAGCAGCTCGTCCCAGAACGAGCAGTACGTC. Residues: CASSSSQNEQYV.

This clonotype showed up just a few times. The chain carries TRBV24-1 and TRBJ1-6; 8 bases are a match to TRBD1. This CDR3 region has 14 residues. Germline CDR1 reads KGHDR; CDR2 reads SFDVKD. J gave up 9 bases and V 3 bases, and 3 bases lay outside the gene matches. CDR3 in DNA: TGTGCCACCAGTGATACTGGGACAGGTTCACCCCTCCACTTT. Its protein is CATSDTGTGSPLHF.

This clonotype was recorded many times. CDR3: CSARPGRRNAFSNQPQHF. In DNA form, the CDR3 reads TGCAGTGCTAGACCCGGGAGAAGGAACGCCTTTAGCAATCAGCCCCAGCATTTT. The genes are TRBV20-1 and TRBJ1-5; D remains ambiguous. Trimming shortened V by 2 bases and J by 0 bases, and 20 bases separated the two germline ends. Germline values: CDR1 DFQATT, CDR2 SNEGSKA (reference sequence). The CDR3 runs 18 residues.